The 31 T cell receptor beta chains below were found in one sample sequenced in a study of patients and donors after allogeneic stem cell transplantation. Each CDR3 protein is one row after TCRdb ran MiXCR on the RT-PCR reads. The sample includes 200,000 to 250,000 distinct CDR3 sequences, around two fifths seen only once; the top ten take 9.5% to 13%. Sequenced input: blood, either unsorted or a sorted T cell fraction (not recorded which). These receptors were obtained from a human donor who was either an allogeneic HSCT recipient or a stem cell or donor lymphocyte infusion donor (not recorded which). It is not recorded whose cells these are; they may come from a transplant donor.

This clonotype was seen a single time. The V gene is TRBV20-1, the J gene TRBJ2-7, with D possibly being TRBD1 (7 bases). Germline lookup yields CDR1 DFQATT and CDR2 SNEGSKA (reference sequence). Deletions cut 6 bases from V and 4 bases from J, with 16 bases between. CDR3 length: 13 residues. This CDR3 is CSAEGQPSYEQYF. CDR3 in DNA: TGCAGTGCGGAGGGACAGCCGTCGTACGAGCAGTACTTC.

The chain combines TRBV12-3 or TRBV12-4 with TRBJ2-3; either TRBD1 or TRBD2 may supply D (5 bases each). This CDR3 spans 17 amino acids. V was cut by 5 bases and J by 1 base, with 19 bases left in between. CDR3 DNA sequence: TGTGCCAGCAGTCGATACCGGGGCCCAGCTCGCACAGATACGCAGTATTTT. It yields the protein CASSRYRGPARTDTQYF.

For the CDR3, the DNA is TGTGCCAGCAGCCTAGGGGGCAGGGAGGATGGCTACACCTTC. Protein sequence: CASSLGGREDGYTF. The chain has TRBV11-2 and TRBJ1-2, with 7 positions matching TRBD1. This CDR3 is 14 amino acids long. The germline V gene has CDR1 SGHAT and CDR2 FQNNGV. V was pared by 5 bases and J by 6 bases, with 9 bases of the junction left unmatched.

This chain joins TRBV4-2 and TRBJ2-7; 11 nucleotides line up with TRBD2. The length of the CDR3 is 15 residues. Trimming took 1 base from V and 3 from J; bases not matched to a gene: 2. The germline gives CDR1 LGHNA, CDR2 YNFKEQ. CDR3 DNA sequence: TGTGCCAGCAGCCAAGTGACTAGCGGGGTCTACGAGCAGTACTTC. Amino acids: CASSQVTSGVYEQYF.

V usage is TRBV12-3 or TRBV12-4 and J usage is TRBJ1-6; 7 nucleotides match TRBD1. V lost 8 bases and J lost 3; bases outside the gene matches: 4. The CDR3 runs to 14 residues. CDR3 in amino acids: CASRPGGYNSPLHF. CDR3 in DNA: TGTGCCAGCCGTCCAGGGGGCTATAATTCACCCCTCCACTTT.

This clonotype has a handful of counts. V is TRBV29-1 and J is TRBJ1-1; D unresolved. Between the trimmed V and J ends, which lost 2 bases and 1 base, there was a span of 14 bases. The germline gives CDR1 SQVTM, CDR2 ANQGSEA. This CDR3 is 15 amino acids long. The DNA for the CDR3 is TGCAGCGTTGAACGATATCCAGAGGCGAACACTGAAGCTTTCTTT. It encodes CSVERYPEANTEAFF.

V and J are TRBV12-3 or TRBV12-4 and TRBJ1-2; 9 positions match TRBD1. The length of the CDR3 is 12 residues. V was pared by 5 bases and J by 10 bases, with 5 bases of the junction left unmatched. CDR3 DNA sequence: TGTGCCAGCAGTCCACAGGGGGCCTCCTACACCTTC. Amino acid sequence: CASSPQGASYTF.

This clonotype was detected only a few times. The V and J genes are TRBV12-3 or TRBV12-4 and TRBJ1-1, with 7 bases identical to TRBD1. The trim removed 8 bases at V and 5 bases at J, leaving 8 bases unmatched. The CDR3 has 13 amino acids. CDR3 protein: CASEGAFRTEAFF. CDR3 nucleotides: TGTGCCAGCGAGGGGGCGTTTAGGACTGAAGCTTTCTTT.

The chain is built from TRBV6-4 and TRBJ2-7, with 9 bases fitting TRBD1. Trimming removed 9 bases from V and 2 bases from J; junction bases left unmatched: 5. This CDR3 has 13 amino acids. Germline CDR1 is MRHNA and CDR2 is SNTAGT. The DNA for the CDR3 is TGTGCCAGGGCGACAGGGGGACCCTACGAGCAGTACTTC. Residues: CARATGGPYEQYF.

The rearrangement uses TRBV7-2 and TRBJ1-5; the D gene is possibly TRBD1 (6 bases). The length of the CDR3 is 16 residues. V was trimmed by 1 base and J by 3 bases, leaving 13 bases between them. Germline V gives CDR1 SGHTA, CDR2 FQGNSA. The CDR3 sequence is CASSLDPGANNQPQHF. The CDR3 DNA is TGTGCCAGCAGCTTAGATCCGGGGGCAAACAATCAGCCCCAGCATTTT.

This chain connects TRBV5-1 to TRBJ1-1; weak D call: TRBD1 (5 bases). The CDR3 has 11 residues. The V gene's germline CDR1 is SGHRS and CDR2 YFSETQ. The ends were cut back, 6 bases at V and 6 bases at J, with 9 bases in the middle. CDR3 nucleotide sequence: TGCGCCAGCAACCAGGGAGCTGAAGCTTTCTTT. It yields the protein CASNQGAEAFF.

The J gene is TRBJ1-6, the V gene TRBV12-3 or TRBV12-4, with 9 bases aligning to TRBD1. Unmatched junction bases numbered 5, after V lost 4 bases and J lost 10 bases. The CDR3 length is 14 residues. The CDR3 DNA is TGTGCCAGCAGTTCGACAGGGGGGGGGTCACCCCTCCACTTT. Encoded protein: CASSSTGGGSPLHF.

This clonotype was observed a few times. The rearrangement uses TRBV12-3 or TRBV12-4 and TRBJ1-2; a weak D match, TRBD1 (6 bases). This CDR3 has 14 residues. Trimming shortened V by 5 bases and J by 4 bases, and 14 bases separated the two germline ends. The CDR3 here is CASSDGGLGYGYTF. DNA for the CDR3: TGTGCCAGCAGTGACGGGGGGCTTGGCTATGGCTACACCTTC.

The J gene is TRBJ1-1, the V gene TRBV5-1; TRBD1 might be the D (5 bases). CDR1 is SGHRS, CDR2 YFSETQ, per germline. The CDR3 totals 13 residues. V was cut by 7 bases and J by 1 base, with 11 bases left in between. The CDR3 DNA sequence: TGCGCCAGCGGAGACAGAGAGAACACTGAAGCTTTCTTT. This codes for CASGDRENTEAFF. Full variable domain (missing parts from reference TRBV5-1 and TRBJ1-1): KAGVTQTPRYLIKTRGQQVTLSCSPISGHRSVSWYQQTPGQGLQFLFEYFSETQRNKGNFPGRFSGRQFSNSRSEMNVSTLELGDSALYLCASGDRENTEAFFGQGTRLTVV.

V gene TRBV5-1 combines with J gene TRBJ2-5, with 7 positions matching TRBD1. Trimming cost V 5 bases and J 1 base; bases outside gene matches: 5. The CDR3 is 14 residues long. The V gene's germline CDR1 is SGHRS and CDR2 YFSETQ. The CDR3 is CASRTGNPQETQYF. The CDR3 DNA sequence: TGCGCCAGCAGGACAGGGAACCCCCAAGAGACCCAGTACTTC.

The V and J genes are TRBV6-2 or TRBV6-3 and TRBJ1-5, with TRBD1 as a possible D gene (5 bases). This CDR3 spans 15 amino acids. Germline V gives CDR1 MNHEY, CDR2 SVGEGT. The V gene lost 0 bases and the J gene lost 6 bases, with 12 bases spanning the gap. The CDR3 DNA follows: TGTGCCAGCAGTTACTCGAGTACGGGGCTTCAGCCCCAGCATTTT. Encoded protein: CASSYSSTGLQPQHF.

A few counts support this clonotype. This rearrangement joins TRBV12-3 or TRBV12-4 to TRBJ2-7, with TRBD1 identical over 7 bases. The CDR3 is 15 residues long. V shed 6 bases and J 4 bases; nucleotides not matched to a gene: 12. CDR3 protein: CASSSRDRDVYEQYF. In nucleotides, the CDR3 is TGTGCCAGCAGCTCTCGAGACAGGGATGTGTACGAGCAGTACTTC.

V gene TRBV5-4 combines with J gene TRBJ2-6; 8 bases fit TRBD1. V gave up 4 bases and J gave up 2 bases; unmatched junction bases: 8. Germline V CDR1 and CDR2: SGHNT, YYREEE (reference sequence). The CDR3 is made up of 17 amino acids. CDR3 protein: CASSQKGQVAGANVLTF. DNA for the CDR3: TGTGCCAGCAGCCAAAAGGGACAGGTCGCTGGGGCCAACGTCCTGACTTTC.

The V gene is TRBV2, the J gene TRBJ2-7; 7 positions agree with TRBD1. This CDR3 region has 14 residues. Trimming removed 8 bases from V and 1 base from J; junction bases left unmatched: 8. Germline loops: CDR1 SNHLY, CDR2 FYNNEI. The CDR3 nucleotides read TGTGCCAGCTTACAGGGGACCCTTTCCTACGAGCAGTACTTC. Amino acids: CASLQGTLSYEQYF.

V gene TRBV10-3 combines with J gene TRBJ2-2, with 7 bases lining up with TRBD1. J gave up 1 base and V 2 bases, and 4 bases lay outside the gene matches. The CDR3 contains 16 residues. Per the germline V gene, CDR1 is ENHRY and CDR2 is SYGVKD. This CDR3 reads CAISEPGTVNTGELFF. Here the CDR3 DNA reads TGTGCCATCAGTGAGCCGGGGACAGTGAACACCGGGGAGCTGTTTTTT.

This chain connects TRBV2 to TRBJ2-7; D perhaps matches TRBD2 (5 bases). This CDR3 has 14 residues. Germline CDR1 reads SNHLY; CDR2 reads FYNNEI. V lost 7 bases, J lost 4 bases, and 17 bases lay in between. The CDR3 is CASTKEARQYEQYF. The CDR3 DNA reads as TGTGCCAGCACTAAGGAGGCACGGCAATACGAGCAGTACTTC. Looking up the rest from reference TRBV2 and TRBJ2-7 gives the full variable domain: EPEVTQTPSHQVTQMGQEVILRCVPISNHLYFYWYRQILGQKVEFLVSFYNNEISEKSEIFDDQFSVERPDGSNFTLKIRSTKLEDSAMYFCASTKEARQYEQYFGPGTRLTVT.

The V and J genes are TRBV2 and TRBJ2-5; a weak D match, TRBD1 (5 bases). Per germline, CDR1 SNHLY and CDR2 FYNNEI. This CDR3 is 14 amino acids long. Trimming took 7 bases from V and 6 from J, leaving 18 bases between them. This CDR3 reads CASNLRGRAKTQYF. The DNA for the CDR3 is TGTGCCAGCAACCTCAGAGGCAGGGCTAAGACCCAGTACTTC.

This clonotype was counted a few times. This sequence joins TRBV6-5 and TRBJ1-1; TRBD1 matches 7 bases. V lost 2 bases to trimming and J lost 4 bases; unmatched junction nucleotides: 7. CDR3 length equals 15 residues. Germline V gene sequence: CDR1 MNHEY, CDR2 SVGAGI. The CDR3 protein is CASSYTTGAFTEAFF. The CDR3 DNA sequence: TGTGCCAGCAGTTACACTACAGGGGCTTTCACTGAAGCTTTCTTT.

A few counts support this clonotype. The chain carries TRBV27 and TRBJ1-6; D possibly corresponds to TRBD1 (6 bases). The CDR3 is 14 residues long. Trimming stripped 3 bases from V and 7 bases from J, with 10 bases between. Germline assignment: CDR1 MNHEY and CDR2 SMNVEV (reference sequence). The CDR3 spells CASSFAQGNSPLHF. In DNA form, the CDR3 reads TGTGCCAGCAGTTTCGCTCAGGGGAATTCACCCCTCCACTTT.

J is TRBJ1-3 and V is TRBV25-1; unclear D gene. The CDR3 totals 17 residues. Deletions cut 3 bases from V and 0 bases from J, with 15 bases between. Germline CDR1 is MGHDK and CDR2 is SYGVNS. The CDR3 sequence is CASSDRPGASSGNTIYF. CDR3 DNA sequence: TGTGCCAGCAGTGATCGTCCCGGTGCCAGCTCTGGAAACACCATATATTTT.

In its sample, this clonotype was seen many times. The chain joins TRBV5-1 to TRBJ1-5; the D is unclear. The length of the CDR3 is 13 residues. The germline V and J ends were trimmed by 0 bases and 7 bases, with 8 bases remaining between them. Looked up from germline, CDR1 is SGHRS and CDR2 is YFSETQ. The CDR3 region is CASSLAGGQPQHF. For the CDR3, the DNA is TGCGCCAGCAGCTTGGCAGGAGGACAGCCCCAGCATTTT.

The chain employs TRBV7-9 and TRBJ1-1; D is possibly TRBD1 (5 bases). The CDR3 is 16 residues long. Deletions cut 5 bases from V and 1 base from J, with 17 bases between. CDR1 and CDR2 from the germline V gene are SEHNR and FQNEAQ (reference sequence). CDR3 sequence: CASSLTSGRGNTEAFF. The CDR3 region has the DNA TGTGCCAGCAGCCTAACGTCGGGGAGGGGGAACACTGAAGCTTTCTTT.

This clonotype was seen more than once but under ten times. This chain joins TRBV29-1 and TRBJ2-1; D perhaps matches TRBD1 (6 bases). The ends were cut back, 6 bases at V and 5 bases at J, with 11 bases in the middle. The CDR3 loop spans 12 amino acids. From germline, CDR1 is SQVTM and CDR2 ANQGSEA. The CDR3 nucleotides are TGCAGCGTCGGACAGATAAACAATGAGCAGTTCTTC. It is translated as CSVGQINNEQFF.

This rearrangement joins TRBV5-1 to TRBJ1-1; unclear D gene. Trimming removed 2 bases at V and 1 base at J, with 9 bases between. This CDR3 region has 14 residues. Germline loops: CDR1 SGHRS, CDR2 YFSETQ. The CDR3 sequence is CASSFGPGNTEAFF. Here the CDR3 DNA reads TGCGCCAGCAGCTTTGGTCCAGGGAACACTGAAGCTTTCTTT.

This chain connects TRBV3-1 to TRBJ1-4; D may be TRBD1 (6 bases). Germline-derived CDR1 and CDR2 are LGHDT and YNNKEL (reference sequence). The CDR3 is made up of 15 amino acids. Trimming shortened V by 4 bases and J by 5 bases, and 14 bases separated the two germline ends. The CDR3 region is CASSPFTGSNEKLFF. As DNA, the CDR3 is TGTGCCAGCAGCCCCTTTACAGGGTCGAATGAAAAACTGTTTTTT.

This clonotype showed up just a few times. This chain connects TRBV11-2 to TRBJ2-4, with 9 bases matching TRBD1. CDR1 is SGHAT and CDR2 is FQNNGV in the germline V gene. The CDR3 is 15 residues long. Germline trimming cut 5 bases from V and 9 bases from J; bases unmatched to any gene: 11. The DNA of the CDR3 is TGTGCCAGCAGCCTCCGTCCCGGGACAGGGATCATTCAGTACTTC. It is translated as CASSLRPGTGIIQYF.